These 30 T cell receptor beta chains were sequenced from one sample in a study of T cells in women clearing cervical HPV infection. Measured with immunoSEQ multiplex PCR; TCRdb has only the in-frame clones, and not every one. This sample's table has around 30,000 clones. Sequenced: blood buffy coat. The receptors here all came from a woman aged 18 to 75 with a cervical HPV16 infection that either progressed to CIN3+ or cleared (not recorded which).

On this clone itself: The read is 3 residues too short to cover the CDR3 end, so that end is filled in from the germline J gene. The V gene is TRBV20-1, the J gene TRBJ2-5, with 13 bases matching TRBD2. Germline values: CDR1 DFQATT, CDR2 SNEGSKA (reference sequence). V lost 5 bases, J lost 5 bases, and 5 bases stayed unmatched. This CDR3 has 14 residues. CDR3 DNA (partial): TGCAGTGCTCGACTAGCGGGAGGTCGGGAGACC. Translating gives CSARLAGGRET. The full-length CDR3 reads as CSARLAGGRETQYF.

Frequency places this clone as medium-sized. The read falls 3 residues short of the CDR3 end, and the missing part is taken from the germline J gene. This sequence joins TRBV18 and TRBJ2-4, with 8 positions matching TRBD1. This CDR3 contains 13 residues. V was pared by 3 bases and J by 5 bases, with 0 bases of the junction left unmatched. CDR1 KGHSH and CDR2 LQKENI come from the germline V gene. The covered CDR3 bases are TGTGCCAGCTCACCGGGACAGGAAAACATT. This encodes CASSPGQENI. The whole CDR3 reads CASSPGQENIQYF. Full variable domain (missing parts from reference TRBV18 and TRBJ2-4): NAGVMQNPRHLVRRRGQEARLRCSPMKGHSHVYWYRQLPEEGLKFMVYLQKENIIDESGMPKERFSAEFPKEGPSILRIQQVVRGDSAAYFCASSPGQENIQYFGAGTRLSVL.

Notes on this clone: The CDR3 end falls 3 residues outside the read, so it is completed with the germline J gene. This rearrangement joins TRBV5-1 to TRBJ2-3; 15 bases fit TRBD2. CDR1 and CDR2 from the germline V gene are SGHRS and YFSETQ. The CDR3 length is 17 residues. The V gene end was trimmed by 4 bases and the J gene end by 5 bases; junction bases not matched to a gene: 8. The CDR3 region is CASSPGLAGGPGDTQYF. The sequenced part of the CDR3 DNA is TGCGCCAGCAGCCCCGGACTAGCGGGGGGGCCGGGAGATACG.

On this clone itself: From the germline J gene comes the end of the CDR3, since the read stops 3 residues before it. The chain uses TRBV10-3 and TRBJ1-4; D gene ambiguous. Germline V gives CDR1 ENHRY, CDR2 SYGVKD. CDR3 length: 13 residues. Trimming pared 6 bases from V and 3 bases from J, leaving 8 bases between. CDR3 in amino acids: CAIRGSSNEKLFF. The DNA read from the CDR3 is TGTGCCATCAGGGGCAGTTCTAATGAAAAA.

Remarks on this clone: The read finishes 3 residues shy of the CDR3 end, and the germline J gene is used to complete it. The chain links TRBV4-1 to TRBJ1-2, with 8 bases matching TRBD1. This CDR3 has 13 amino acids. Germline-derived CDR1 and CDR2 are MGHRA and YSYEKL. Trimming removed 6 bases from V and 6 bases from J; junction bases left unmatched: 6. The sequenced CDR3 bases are TGCGCCAGCAGGTGGACAGGGACAGATGGC. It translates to CASRWTGTDG. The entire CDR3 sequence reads CASRWTGTDGYTF.

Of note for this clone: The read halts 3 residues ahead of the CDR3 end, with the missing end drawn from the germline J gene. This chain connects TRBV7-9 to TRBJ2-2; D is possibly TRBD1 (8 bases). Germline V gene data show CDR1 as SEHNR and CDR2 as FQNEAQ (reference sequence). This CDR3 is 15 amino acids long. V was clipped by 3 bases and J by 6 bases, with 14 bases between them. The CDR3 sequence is CASSLYTGGAGELFF. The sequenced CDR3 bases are TGTGCCAGCAGCTTGTACACAGGGGGGGCCGGGGAG.

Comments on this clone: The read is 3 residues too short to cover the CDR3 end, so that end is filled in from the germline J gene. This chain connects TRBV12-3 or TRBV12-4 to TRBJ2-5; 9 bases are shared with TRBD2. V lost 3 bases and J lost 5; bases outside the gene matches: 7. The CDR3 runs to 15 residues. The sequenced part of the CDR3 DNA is TGTGCCAGCAGTTTGAGCGGGAGGCGCATGGAGACC. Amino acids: CASSLSGRRMET. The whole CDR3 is CASSLSGRRMETQYF.

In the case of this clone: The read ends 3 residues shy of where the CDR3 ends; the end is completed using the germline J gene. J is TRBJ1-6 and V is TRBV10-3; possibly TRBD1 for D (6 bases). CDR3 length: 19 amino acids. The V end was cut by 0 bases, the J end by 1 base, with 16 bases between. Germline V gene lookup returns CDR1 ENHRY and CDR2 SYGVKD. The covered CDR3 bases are TGTGCCATCAGTGAGTCCCCAGGGGCGAAGACTTCCTATAATTCACCC. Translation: CAISESPGAKTSYNSP. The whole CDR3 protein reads CAISESPGAKTSYNSPLHF.

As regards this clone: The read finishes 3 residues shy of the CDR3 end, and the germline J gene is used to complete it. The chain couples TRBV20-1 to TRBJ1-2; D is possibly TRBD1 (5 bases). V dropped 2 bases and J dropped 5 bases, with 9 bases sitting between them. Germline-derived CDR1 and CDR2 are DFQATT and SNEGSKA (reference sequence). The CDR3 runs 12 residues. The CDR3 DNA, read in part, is TGCAGTGCTAGAAAGACAGCTTATGGC. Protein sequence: CSARKTAYG. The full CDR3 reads CSARKTAYGYTF.

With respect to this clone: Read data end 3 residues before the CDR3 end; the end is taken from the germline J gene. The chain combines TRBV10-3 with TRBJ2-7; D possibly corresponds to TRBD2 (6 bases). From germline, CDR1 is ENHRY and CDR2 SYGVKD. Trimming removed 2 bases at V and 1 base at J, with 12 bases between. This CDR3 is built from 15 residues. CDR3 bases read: TGTGCCATCAGTGAGACCCTAGCGCGTTCCTACGAG. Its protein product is CAISETLARSYE. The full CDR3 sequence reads CAISETLARSYEQYF.

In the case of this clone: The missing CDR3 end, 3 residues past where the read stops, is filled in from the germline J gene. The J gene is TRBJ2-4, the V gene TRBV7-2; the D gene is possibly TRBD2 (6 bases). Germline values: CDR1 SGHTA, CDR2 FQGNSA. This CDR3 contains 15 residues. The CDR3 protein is CASSPSMGGDKDQYF. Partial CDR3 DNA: TGTGCCAGCAGCCCGTCAATGGGGGGTGATAAAGAT.

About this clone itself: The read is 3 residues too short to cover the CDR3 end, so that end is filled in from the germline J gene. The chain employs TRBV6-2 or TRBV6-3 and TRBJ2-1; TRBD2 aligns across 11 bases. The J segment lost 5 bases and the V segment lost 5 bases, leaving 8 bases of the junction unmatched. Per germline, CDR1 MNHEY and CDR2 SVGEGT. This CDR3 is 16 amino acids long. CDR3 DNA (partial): TGTGCCAGCAGTGAGAGGCTAGCGGGGGGAAACAATGAG. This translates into CASSERLAGGNNE. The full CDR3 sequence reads CASSERLAGGNNEQFF.

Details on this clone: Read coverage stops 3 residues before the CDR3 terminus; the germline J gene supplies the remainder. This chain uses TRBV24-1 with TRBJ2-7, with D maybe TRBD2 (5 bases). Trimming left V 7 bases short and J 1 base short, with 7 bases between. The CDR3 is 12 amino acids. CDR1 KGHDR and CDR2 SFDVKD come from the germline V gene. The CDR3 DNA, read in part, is TGTGCCACCAGCGGGGATTCCTACGAG. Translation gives CATSGDSYE. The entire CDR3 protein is CATSGDSYEQYF.

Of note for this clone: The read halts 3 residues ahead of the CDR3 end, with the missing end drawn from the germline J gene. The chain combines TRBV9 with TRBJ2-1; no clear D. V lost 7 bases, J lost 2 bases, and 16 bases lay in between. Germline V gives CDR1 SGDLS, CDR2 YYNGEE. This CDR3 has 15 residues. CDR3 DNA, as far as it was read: TGTGCCAGCCAGCCAGGCGATTTCCCCTACAATGAG. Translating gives CASQPGDFPYNE. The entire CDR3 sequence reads CASQPGDFPYNEQFF.

CDR3 amino acids: CASSLITDYGYTF. CDR3 DNA, as far as it was read: TGTGCCAGCAGCTTAATTACAGACTATGGC. The rearrangement uses TRBV7-6 and TRBJ1-2; D is uncertain. The CDR3 end lies 3 residues beyond the end of the read and is filled in from the germline J gene. The CDR3 has 13 amino acids. The ends were cut back, 2 bases at V and 3 bases at J, with 7 bases in the middle. The germline V gene encodes CDR1 SGHVS and CDR2 FNYEAQ. Filled out from reference TRBV7-6 and TRBJ1-2, the complete variable domain reads GAGVSQSPRYKVTKRGQDVALRCDPISGHVSLYWYRQALGQGPEFLTYFNYEAQQDKSGLPNDRFSAERPEGSISTLTIQRTEQRDSAMYRCASSLITDYGYTFGSGTRLTVV.

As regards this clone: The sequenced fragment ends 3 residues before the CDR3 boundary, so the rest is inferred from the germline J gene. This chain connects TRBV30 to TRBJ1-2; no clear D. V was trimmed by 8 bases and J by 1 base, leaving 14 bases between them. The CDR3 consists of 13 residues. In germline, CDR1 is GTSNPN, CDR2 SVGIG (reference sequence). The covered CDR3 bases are TGTGCCCTCCGTTCCCCGTTTAACTATGGC. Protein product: CALRSPFNYG. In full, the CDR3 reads CALRSPFNYGYTF.

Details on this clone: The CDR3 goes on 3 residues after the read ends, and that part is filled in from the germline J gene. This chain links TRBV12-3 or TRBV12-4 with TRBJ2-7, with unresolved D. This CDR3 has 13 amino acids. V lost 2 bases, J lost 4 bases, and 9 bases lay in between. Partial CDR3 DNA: TGTGCCAGCAGTTTAAACAGAGTATACGAG. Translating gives CASSLNRVYE. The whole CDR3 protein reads CASSLNRVYEQYF.

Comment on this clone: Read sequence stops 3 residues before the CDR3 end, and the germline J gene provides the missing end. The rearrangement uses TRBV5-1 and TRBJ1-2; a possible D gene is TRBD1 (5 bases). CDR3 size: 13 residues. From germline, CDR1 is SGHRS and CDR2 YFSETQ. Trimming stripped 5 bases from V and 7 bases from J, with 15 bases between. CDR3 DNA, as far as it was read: TGCGCCAGCAGTGACAGCCCCCGATTTGGC. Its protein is CASSDSPRFG. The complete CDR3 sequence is CASSDSPRFGYTF.

Here the CDR3 reads CASSEGGDNEQFF. The CDR3 bases that were read are TGTGCCAGCAGCGAAGGGGGGGACAATGAG. This chain joins TRBV7-6 and TRBJ2-1; TRBD2 might be the D (7 bases). With the read ending 3 residues before the CDR3 end, the germline J gene is used to fill in that end. CDR1 is SGHVS and CDR2 is FNYEAQ in the germline V gene. The CDR3 has 13 amino acids. Between the trimmed V and J ends, which lost 5 bases and 5 bases, there was a span of 10 bases. Looking up the rest from reference TRBV7-6 and TRBJ2-1 gives the full variable domain: GAGVSQSPRYKVTKRGQDVALRCDPISGHVSLYWYRQALGQGPEFLTYFNYEAQQDKSGLPNDRFSAERPEGSISTLTIQRTEQRDSAMYRCASSEGGDNEQFFGPGTRLTVL.

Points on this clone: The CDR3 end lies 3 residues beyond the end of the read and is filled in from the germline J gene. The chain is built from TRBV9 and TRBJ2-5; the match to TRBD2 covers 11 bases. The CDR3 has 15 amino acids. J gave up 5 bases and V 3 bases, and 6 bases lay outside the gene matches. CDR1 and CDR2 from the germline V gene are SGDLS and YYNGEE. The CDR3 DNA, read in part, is TGTGCCAGCAGCGCTGATAGCGGGGGGGGCGAGACC. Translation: CASSADSGGGET. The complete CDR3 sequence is CASSADSGGGETQYF.

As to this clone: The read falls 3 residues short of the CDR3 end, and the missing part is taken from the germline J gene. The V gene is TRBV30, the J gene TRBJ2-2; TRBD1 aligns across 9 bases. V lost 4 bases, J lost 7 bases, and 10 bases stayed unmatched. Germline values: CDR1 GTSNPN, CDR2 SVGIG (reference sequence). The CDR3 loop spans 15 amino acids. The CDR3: CAWKPGTGIGGELFF. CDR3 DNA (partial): TGTGCCTGGAAACCCGGGACAGGGATCGGCGGGGAG. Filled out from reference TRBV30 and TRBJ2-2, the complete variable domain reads SQTIHQWPATLVQPVGSPLSLECTVEGTSNPNLYWYRQAAGRGLQLLFYSVGIGQISSEVPQNLSASRPQDRQFILSSKKLLLSDSGFYLCAWKPGTGIGGELFFGEGSRLTVL.

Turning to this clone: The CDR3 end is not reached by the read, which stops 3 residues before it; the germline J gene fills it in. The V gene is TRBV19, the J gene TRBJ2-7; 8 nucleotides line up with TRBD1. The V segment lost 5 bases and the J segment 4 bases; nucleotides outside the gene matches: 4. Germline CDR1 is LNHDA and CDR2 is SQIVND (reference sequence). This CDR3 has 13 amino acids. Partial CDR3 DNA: TGTGCCAGTAGTCGCGGACAGGGTTACGAG. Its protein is CASSRGQGYE. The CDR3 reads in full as CASSRGQGYEQYF.

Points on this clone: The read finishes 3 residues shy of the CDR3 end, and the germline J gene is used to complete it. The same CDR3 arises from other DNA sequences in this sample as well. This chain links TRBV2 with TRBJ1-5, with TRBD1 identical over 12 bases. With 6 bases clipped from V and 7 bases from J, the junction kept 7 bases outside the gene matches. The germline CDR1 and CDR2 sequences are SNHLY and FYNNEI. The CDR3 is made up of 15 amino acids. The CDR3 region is CASSEGQGARQPQHF. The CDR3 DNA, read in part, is TGTGCCAGCAGCGAGGGACAGGGGGCGAGACAGCCC.

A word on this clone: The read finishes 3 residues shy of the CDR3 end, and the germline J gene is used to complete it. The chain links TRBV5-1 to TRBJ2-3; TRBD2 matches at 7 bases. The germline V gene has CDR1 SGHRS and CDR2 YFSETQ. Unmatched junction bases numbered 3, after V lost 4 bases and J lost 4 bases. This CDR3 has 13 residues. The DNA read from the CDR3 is TGCGCCAGCAGCCCGGGGGGATCAGATACG. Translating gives CASSPGGSDT. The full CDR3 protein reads CASSPGGSDTQYF.

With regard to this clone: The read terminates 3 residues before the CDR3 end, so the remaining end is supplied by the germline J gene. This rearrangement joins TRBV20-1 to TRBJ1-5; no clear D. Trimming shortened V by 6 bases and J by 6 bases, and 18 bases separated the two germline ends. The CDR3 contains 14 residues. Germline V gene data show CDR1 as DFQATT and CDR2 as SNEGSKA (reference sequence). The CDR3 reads CSAKTGWVGQPQHF. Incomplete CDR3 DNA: TGCAGTGCCAAGACCGGGTGGGTAGGTCAGCCC.

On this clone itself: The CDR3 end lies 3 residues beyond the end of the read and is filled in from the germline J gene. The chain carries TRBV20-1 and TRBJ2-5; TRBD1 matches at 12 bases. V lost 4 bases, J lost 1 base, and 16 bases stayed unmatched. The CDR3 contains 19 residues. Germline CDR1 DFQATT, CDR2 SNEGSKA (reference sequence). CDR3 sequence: CSAKQDHTRDRGPQETQYF. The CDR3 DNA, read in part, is TGCAGTGCTAAACAAGACCATACCCGGGACAGGGGGCCCCAAGAGACC.

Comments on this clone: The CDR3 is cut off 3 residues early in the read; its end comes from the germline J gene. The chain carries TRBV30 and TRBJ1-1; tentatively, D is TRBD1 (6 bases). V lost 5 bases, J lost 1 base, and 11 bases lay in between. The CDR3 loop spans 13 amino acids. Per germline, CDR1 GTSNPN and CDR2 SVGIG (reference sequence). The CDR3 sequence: CAWLQGWNTEAFF. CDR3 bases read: TGTGCCTGGCTACAGGGTTGGAACACTGAA.

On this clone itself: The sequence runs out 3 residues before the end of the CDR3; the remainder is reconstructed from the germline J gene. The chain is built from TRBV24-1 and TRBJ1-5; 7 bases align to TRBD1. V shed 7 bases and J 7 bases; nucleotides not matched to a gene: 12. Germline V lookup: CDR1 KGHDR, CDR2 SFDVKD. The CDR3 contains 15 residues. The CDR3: CATRQRDRPVQPQHF. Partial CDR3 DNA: TGTGCCACCAGACAGCGGGACAGACCGGTCCAGCCC.

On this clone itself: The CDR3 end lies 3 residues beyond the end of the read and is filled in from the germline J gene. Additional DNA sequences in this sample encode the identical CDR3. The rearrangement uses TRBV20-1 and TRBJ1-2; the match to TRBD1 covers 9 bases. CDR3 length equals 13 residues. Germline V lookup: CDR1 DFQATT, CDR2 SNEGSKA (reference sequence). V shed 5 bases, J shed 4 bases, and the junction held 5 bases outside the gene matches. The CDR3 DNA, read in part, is TGCAGTGCTGGGACAGGGTTAGGCTATGGC. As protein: CSAGTGLGYG. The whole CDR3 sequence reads CSAGTGLGYGYTF.

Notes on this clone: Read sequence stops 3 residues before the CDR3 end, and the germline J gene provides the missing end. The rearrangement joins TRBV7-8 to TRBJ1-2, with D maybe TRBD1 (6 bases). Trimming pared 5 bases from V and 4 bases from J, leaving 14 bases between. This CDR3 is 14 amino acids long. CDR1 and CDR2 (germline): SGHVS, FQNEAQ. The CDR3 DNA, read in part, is TGTGCCAGCAGCGGACGGGACACTTCCTATGGC. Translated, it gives CASSGRDTSYG. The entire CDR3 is CASSGRDTSYGYTF. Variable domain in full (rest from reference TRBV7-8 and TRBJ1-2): GAGVSQSPRYKVAKRGQDVALRCDPISGHVSLFWYQQALGQGPEFLTYFQNEAQLDKSGLPSDRFFAERPEGSVSTLKIQRTQQEDSAVYLCASSGRDTSYGYTFGSGTRLTVV.